This TCR beta chain stems from a study of blood T cell repertoires in COVID-19 (dated by TCRdb to 2019 to 2021). Study-wide context: Collaborator samples came from the United States, Italy and Spain and covered acute and convalescent phases of COVID-19. The samples were drawn from two sources: the first 160 participants of the ongoing ImmuneRACE study, and 1,200 or so subjects contributed by 6 global collaborators. HLA class I and class II types, where available, came from metadata supplied by the sample provider rather than from assay-based typing. A freely available public database, intended as a resource for researchers studying the immune response to SARS-CoV-2, is where the repertoires were released. The prospective study material was composed of cDNA or gDNA derived from T cells, B-cell-depleted T cells, or PBMCs. The dataset comprised deeply sampled blood TCRbeta repertoires from subjects exposed to, actively infected with, or recovered from COVID-19. Sample metadata almost always included a de-identified subject ID, COVID-19 status, age in years and sex.

TCRbeta CDR3 regions were amplified from genomic DNA by means of the immunoSEQ Assay, a bias-controlled multiplex PCR. The authors' analysis ran thus. Within the assay, amplification of reference gene primers was used to estimate how many nucleated cells each sample contained. Sequence reads were collapsed and filtered to measure the absolute abundance of every unique TCRbeta CDR3 rearrangement. Productive Simpson clonality was computed per sample as the square root of Simpson's diversity index over productive rearrangements. TCRdb holds this immuneACCESS table with in-frame rearrangements only. Some clones are missing; in checked studies, unresolved V genes explain under half, and the rest has no known cause. V and J calls and clone size are those listed in that table; D and trimming were worked out from the DNA. For this sample there are over 150,000 clones; around 80% appear just once. Less than 3% of the sample comes from the top ten.

The study at large found these results: Clinical and demographic metadata were provided uncurated, with the amount varying by source and participant.

With respect to this clone: What this receptor recognizes is not known. No much larger clone is present one base from it, and per-base qualities are unavailable.

Each collaborating institution followed its own protocols to collect whole blood in K2EDTA tubes. For TCRbeta analysis, collaborator samples were shipped as frozen whole blood, as isolated PBMCs, or as DNA extracted from either sample type. This TCR was recovered from an older woman with acute or convalescent COVID-19. Sequencing input: peripheral blood.

The CDR3 sequence is CATRAGSGYSYEQYF. The nucleotide sequence reads as follows: TGTGCCACCAGGGCGGGTAGCGGGTACTCCTACGAGCAGTACTTC. The receptor chain draws on TRBV24-1 and TRBJ2-7; 7 middle bases align to TRBD2. V is pruned by 7 bases and J by 0 bases, leaving 8 bases of the junction without a gene match. Counted from cysteine to phenylalanine, this CDR3 has 15 amino acids. CDR3 DNA only is kept here, 45 bases in frame from base 1. The germline V gene sets CDR1 to KGHDR and CDR2 to SFDVKD.